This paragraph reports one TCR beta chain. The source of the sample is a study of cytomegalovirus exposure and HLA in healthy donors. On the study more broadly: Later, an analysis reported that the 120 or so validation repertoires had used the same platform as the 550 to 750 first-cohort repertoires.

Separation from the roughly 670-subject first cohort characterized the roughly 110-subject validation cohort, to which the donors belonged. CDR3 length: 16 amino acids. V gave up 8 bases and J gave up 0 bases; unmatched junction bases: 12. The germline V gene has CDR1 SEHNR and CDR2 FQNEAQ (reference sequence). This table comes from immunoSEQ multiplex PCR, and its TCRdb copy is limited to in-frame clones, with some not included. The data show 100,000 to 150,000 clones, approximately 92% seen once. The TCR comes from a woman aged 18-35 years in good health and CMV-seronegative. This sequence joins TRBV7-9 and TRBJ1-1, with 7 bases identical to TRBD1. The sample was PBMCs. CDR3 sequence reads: CASCLSGGGMNTEAFF. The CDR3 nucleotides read TGTGCCAGCTGCCTATCAGGGGGTGGGATGAACACTGAAGCTTTCTTT.